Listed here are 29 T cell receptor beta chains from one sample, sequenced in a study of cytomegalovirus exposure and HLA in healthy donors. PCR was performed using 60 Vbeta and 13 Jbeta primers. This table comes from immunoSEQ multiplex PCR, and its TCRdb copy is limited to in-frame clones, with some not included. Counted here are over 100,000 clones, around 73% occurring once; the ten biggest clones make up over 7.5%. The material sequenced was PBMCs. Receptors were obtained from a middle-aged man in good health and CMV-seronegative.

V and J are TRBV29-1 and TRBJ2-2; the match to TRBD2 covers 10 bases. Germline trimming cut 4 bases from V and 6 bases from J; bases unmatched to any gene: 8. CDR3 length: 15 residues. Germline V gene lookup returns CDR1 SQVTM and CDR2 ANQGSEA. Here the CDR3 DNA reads TGCAGCGTTGCAGAAACTAGCGGGGTCGCCGGGGAGCTGTTTTTT. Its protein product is CSVAETSGVAGELFF.

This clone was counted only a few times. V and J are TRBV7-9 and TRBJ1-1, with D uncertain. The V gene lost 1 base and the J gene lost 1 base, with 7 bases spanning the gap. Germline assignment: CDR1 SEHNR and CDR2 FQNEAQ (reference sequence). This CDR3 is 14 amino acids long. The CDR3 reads CASSLVSGNTEAFF. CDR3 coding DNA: TGTGCCAGCAGCTTAGTATCAGGGAACACTGAAGCTTTCTTT.

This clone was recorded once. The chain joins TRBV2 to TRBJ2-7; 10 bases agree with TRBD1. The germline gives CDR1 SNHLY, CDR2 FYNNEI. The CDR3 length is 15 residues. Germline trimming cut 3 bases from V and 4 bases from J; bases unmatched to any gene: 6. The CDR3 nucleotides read TGTGCCAGCAGTGACTGGGACAGGGGAGGGTACGAGCAGTACTTC. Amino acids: CASSDWDRGGYEQYF. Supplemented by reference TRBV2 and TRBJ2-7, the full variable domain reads EPEVTQTPSHQVTQMGQEVILRCVPISNHLYFYWYRQILGQKVEFLVSFYNNEISEKSEIFDDQFSVERPDGSNFTLKIRSTKLEDSAMYFCASSDWDRGGYEQYFGPGTRLTVT.

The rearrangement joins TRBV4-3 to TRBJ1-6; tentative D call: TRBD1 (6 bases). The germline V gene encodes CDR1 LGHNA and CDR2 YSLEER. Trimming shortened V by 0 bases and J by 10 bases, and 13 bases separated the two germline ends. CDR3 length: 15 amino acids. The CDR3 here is CASSQDPTGASPLHF. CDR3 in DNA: TGCGCCAGCAGCCAAGATCCGACAGGAGCCTCACCCCTCCACTTT.

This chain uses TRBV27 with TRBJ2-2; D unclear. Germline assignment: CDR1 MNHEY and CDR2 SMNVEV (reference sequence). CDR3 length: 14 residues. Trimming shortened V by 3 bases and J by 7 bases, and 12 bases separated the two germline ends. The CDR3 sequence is CASSFQNQVGELFF. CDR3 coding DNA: TGTGCCAGCAGTTTCCAGAACCAGGTCGGGGAGCTGTTTTTT.

As DNA, the CDR3 is TGCGCCAGCAGCCCTACAGCGGCCGACGAGCAGTACTTC. This gives the protein CASSPTAADEQYF. The chain links TRBV5-1 to TRBJ2-7; maybe TRBD2 (5 bases). CDR1 SGHRS and CDR2 YFSETQ come from the germline V gene. The CDR3 runs to 13 residues. The ends were cut back, 4 bases at V and 5 bases at J, with 13 bases in the middle.

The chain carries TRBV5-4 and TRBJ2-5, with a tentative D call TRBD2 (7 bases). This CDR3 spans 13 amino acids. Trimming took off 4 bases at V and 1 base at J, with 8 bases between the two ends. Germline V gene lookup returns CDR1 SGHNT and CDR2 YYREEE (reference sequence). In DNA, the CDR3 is TGTGCCAGCAGCGGGGGGGCCCAAGAGACCCAGTACTTC. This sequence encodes CASSGGAQETQYF.

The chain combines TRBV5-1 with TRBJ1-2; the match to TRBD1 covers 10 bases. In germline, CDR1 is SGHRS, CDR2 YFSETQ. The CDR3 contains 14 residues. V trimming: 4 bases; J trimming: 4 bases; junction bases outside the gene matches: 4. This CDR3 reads CASSPGQGSYGYTF. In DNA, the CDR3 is TGCGCCAGCAGCCCGGGACAGGGGAGCTATGGCTACACCTTC.

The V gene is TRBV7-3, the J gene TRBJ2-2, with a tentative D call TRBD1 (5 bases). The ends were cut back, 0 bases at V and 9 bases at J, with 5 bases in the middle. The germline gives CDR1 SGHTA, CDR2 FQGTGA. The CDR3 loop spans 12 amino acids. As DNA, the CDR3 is TGTGCCAGCAGCTTAACGGACAGGGAGCTGTTTTTT. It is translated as CASSLTDRELFF.

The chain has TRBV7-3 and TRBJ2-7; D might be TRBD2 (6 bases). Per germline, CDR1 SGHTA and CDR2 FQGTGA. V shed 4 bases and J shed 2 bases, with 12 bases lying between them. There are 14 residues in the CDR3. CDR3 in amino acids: CASSYGGGTYEQYF. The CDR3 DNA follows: TGTGCCAGCAGCTACGGGGGTGGGACCTACGAGCAGTACTTC.

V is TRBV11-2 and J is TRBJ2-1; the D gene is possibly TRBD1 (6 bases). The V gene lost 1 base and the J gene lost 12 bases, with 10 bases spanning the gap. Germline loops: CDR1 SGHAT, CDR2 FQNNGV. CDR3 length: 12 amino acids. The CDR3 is CASSLGGQLQFF. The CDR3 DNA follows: TGTGCCAGCAGCTTAGGGGGACAATTGCAGTTCTTC.

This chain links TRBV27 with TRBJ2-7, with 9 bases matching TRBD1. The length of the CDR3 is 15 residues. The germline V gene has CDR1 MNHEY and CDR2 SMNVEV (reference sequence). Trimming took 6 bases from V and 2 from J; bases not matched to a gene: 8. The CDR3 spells CASSGRGQGPYEQYF. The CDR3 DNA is TGTGCCAGCAGCGGCCGGGGACAGGGCCCCTACGAGCAGTACTTC.

The CDR3 spells CASSFVSLLGNEKLFF. The DNA for the CDR3 is TGTGCCAGCAGCTTCGTCAGTCTGCTTGGTAATGAAAAACTGTTTTTT. The V and J genes are TRBV5-6 and TRBJ1-4; D uncertain. The length of the CDR3 is 16 residues. Trimming shortened V by 2 bases and J by 4 bases, and 15 bases separated the two germline ends. Germline V gene sequence: CDR1 SGHDT, CDR2 YYEEEE. Looking up the rest from reference TRBV5-6 and TRBJ1-4 gives the full variable domain: DAGVTQSPTHLIKTRGQQVTLRCSPKSGHDTVSWYQQALGQGPQFIFQYYEEEERQRGNFPDRFSGHQFPNYSSELNVNALLLGDSALYLCASSFVSLLGNEKLFFGSGTQLSVL.

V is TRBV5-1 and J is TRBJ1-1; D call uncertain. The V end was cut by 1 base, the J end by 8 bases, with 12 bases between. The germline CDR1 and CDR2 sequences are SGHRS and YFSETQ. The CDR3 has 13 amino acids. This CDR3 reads CASSLMEAAEAFF. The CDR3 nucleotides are TGCGCCAGCAGCTTGATGGAGGCCGCCGAAGCTTTCTTT.

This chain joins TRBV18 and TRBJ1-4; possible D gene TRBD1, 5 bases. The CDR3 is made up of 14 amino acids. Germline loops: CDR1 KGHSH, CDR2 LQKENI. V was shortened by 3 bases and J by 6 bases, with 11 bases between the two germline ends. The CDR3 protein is CASSPEGRDEKLFF. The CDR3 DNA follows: TGTGCCAGCTCACCGGAGGGGCGAGATGAAAAACTGTTTTTT. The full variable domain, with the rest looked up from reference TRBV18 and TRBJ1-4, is NAGVMQNPRHLVRRRGQEARLRCSPMKGHSHVYWYRQLPEEGLKFMVYLQKENIIDESGMPKERFSAEFPKEGPSILRIQQVVRGDSAAYFCASSPEGRDEKLFFGSGTQLSVL.

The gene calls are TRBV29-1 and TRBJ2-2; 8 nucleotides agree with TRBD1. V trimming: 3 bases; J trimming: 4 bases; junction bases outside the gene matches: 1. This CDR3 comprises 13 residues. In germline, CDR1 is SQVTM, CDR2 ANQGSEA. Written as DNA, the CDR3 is TGCAGCGTTGATCAGGGGGCCACCGGGGAGCTGTTTTTT. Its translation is CSVDQGATGELFF.

The DNA for the CDR3 is TGTGCCATCAGTGTTCAGGGGGCCACCTTAAACACCGGGGAGCTGTTTTTT. This gives the protein CAISVQGATLNTGELFF. The V gene is TRBV10-3, the J gene TRBJ2-2; 8 nucleotides align to TRBD1. The CDR3 contains 17 residues. In germline, CDR1 is ENHRY, CDR2 SYGVKD. Trimming took 4 bases from V and 2 from J; bases not matched to a gene: 9.

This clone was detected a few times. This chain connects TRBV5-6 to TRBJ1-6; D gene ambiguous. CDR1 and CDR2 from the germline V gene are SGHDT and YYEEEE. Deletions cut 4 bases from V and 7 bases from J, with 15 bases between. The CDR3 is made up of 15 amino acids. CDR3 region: CASSEPRGYNSPLHF. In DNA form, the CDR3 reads TGTGCCAGCAGCGAGCCTCGAGGATACAATTCACCCCTCCACTTT.

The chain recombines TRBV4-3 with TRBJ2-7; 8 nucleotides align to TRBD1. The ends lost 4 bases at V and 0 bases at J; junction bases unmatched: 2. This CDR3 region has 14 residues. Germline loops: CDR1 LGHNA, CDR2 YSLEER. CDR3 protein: CASSPGTGSYEQYF. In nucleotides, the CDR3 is TGCGCCAGCAGCCCTGGGACAGGCTCCTACGAGCAGTACTTC.

The CDR3 protein is CASSLASGNQPQHF. DNA for the CDR3: TGCGCCAGCAGCTTGGCCTCAGGGAATCAGCCCCAGCATTTT. J is TRBJ1-5 and V is TRBV5-1, with D maybe TRBD1 (5 bases). Germline lookup yields CDR1 SGHRS and CDR2 YFSETQ. CDR3 size: 14 residues. The ends were cut back, 0 bases at V and 4 bases at J, with 8 bases in the middle.

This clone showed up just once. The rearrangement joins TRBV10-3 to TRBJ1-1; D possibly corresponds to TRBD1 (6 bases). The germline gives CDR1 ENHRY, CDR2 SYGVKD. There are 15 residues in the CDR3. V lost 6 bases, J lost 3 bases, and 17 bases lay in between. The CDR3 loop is CAISRVEGGDTEAFF. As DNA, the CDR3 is TGTGCCATCAGCCGAGTCGAAGGGGGAGACACTGAAGCTTTCTTT.

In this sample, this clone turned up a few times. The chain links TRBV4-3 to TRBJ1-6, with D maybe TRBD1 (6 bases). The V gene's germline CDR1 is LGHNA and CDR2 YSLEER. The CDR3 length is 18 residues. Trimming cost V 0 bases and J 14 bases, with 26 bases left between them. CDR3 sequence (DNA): TGCGCCAGCAGCCAAGATCCCCCACAGATGGGGGCTCCCCCGGCCCTCCACTTT. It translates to CASSQDPPQMGAPPALHF.

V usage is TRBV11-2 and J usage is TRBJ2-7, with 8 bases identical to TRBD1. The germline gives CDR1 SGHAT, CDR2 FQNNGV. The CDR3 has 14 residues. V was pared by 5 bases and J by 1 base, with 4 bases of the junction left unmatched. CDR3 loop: CASSVWDRSYEQYF. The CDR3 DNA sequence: TGTGCCAGCAGCGTCTGGGACAGGTCCTACGAGCAGTACTTC.

The CDR3 here is CASSQDRGRARTEAFF. CDR3 DNA: TGTGCCAGCAGCCAAGATAGGGGGAGGGCGAGGACTGAAGCTTTCTTT. V and J are TRBV7-2 and TRBJ1-1; weak D call: TRBD1 (6 bases). Trimming took 5 bases from V and 5 from J, leaving 21 bases between them. This CDR3 contains 16 residues. Germline loops: CDR1 SGHTA, CDR2 FQGNSA.

The CDR3 nucleotides are TGTGCCAGCACCCGTGAACAGGGGACCTACAATGAGCAGTTCTTC. It specifies CASTREQGTYNEQFF. The V gene is TRBV11-2, the J gene TRBJ2-1, with 7 positions matching TRBD1. V shed 7 bases, J shed 2 bases, and the junction held 8 bases outside the gene matches. In germline, CDR1 is SGHAT, CDR2 FQNNGV. The CDR3 runs 15 residues. Complete variable domain (other parts from reference TRBV11-2 and TRBJ2-1): EAGVAQSPRYKIIEKRQSVAFWCNPISGHATLYWYQQILGQGPKLLIQFQNNGVVDDSQLPKDRFSAERLKGVDSTLKIQPAKLEDSAVYLCASTREQGTYNEQFFGPGTRLTVL.

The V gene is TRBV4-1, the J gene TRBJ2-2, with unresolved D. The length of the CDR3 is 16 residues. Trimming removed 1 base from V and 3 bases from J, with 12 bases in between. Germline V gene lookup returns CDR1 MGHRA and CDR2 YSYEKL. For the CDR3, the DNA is TGCGCCAGCAGCCAAGTTAACCTAGTTGACACCGGGGAGCTGTTTTTT. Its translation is CASSQVNLVDTGELFF.

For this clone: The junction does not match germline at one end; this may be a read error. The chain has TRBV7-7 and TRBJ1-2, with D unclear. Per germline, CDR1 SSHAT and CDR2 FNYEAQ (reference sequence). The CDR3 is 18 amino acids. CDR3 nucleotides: TGTGCTAGCAGCTTCCGAACCCATAGCAGGCCTCCGGGGTATGGCTACACCTTC. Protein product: CASSFRTHSRPPGYGYTF.

The CDR3: CASSEIGGSDEPYEQYF. The CDR3 DNA follows: TGTGCCAGCAGTGAAATAGGCGGGAGTGATGAACCCTACGAGCAGTACTTC. V usage is TRBV6-1 and J usage is TRBJ2-7; 7 nucleotides match TRBD2. The CDR3 extends over 17 amino acids. The V and J ends lost 2 bases and 2 bases, in that order; junction bases with no gene match: 12. CDR1 MNHNS and CDR2 SASEGT come from the germline V gene.

This chain's CDR3 is CASSHQTGAPKNTEAFF. The CDR3 DNA sequence: TGTGCCAGCAGCCATCAAACAGGGGCCCCTAAGAACACTGAAGCTTTCTTT. This rearrangement joins TRBV7-8 to TRBJ1-1; 7 nucleotides agree with TRBD1. The CDR3 has 17 amino acids. Germline V gene lookup returns CDR1 SGHVS and CDR2 FQNEAQ. Unmatched junction bases numbered 13, after V lost 5 bases and J lost 1 base.